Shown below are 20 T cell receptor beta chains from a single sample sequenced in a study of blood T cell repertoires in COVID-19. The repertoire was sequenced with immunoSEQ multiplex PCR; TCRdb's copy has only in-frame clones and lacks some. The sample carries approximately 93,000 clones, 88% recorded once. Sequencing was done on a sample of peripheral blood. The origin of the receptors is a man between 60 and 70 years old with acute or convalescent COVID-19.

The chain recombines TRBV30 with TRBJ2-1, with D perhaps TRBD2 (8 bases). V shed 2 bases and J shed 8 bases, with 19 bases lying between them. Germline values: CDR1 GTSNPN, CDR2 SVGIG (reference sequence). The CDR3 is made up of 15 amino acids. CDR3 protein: CAWSSGQPAGDEQFF. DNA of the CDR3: TGTGCCTGGAGTTCGGGACAGCCAGCGGGGGATGAGCAGTTCTTC.

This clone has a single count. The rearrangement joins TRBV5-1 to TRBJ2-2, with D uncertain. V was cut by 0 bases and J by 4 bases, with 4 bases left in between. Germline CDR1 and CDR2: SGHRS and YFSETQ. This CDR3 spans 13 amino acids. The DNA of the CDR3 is TGCGCCAGCAGCTTGGTGAGCACCGGGGAGCTGTTTTTT. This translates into CASSLVSTGELFF.

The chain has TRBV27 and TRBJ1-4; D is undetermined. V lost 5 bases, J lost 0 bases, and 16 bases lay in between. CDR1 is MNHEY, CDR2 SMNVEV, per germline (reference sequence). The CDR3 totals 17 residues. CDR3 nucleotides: TGTGCCAGCAGTCCCGGGGTAACTTCCGCAACTAATGAAAAACTGTTTTTT. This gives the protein CASSPGVTSATNEKLFF.

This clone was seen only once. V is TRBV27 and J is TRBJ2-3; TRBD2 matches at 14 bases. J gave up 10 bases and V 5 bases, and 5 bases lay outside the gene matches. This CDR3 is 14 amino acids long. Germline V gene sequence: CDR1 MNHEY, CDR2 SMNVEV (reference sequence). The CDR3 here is CASSPSTSGRAQYF. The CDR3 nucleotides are TGTGCCAGCAGTCCCTCGACTAGCGGGAGGGCGCAGTATTTT.

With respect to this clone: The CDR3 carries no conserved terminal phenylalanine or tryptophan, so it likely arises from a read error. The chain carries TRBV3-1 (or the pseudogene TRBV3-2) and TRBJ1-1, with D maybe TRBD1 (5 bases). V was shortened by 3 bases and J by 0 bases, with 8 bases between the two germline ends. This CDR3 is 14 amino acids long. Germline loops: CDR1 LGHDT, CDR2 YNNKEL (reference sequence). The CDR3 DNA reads TGTGCCAGCAGCCAGGGGGGGGTGAACACTGAAGCTTTCCTT. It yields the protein CASSQGGVNTEAFL.

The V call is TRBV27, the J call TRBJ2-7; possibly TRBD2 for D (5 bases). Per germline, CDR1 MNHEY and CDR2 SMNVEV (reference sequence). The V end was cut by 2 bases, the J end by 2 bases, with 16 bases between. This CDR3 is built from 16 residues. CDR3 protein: CASSLNQRTQTYEQYF. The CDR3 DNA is TGTGCCAGCAGTTTAAACCAGCGGACTCAGACCTACGAGCAGTACTTC.

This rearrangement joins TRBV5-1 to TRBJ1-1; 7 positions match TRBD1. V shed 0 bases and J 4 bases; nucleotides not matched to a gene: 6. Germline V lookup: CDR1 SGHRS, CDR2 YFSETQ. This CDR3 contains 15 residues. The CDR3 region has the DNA TGCGCCAGCAGCTTGGGACAGGGCCATAGCACTGAAGCTTTCTTT. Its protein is CASSLGQGHSTEAFF.

CDR3 nucleotides: TGTGCCAGCAGCGTAGAACTAGCGGGAGGCTTCAGCTCCTACAATGAGCAGTTCTTC. Translation gives CASSVELAGGFSSYNEQFF. The rearrangement uses TRBV9 and TRBJ2-1, with 12 bases fitting TRBD2. The V gene end was trimmed by 0 bases and the J gene end by 0 bases; junction bases not matched to a gene: 7. Germline V CDR1 and CDR2: SGDLS, YYNGEE. CDR3 size: 19 residues.

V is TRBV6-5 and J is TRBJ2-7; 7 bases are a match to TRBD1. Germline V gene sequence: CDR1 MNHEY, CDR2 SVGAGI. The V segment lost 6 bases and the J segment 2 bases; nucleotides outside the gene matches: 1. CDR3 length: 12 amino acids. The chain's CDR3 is CASRQGPYEQYF. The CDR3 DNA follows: TGTGCCAGCAGACAGGGGCCCTACGAGCAGTACTTC.

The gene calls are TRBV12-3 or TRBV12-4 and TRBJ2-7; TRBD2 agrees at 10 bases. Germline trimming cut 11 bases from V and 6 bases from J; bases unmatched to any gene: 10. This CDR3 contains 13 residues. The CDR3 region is CASGKRGGREQYF. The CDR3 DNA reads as TGTGCCTCCGGGAAGCGGGGGGGTCGCGAGCAGTACTTC.

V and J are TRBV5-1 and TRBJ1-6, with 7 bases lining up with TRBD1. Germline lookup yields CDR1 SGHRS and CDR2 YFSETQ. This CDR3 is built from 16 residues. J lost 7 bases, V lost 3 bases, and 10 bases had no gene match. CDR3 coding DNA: TGCGCCAGCAGCTCACTATCGGGACAGAGAAATTCACCCCTCCACTTT. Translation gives CASSSLSGQRNSPLHF.

CDR3 region: CASSPRGALAGAHNEQFF. The CDR3 DNA sequence: TGTGCCAGCAGCCCTCGAGGGGCCCTAGCGGGAGCCCACAATGAGCAGTTCTTC. The V call is TRBV13, the J call TRBJ2-1; 10 bases agree with TRBD2. V gave up 5 bases and J gave up 5 bases; unmatched junction bases: 15. CDR3 length equals 18 residues. Germline lookup yields CDR1 PRHDT and CDR2 FYEKMQ (reference sequence). The full variable domain, with the rest looked up from reference TRBV13 and TRBJ2-1, is AAGVIQSPRHLIKEKRETATLKCYPIPRHDTVYWYQQGPGQDPQFLISFYEKMQSDKGSIPDRFSAQQFSDYHSELNMSSLELGDSALYFCASSPRGALAGAHNEQFFGPGTRLTVL.

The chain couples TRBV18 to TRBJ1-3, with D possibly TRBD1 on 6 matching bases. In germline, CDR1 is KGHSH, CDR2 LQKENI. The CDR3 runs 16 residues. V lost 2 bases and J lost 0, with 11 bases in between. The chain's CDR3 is CASSPRTAPSGNTIYF. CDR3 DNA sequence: TGTGCCAGCTCACCAAGGACAGCTCCCTCTGGAAACACCATATATTTT.

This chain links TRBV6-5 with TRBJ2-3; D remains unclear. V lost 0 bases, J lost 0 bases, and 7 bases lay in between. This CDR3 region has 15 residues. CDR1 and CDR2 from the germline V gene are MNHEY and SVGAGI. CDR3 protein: CASSYSLESTDTQYF. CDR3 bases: TGTGCCAGCAGTTACTCGCTAGAGAGCACAGATACGCAGTATTTT.

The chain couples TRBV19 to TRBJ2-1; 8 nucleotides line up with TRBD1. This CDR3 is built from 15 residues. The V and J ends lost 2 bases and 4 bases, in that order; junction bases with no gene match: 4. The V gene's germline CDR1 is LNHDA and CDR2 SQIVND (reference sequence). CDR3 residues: CASSIWQGAYNEQFF. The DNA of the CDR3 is TGTGCCAGTAGTATATGGCAGGGGGCATACAATGAGCAGTTCTTC.

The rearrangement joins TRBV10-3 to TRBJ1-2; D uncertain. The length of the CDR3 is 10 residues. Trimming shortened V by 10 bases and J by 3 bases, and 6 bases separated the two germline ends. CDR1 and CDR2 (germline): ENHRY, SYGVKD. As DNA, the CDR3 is TGTGCCAGCGGGGACTATGGCTACACCTTC. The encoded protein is CASGDYGYTF.

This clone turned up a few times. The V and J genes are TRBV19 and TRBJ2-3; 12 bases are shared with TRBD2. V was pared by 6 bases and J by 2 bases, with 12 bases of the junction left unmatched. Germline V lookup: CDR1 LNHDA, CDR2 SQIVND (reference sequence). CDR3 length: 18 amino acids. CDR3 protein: CASRSTSGRRGTTDTQYF. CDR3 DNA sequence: TGTGCCAGTAGGTCGACTAGCGGGAGACGGGGTACCACAGATACGCAGTATTTT.

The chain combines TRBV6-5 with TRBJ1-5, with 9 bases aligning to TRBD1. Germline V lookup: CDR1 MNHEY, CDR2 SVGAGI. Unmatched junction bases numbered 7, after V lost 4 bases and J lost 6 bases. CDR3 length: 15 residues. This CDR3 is CASSSTGQGSQPQHF. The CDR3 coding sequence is TGTGCCAGCAGTTCCACCGGACAGGGGAGTCAGCCCCAGCATTTT.

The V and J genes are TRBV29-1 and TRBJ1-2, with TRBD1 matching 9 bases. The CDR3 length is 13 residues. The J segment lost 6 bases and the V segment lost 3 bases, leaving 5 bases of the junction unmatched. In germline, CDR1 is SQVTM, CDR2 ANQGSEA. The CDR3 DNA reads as TGCAGCGTTGATGCGGACAGGGGAGATGGCTACACCTTC. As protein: CSVDADRGDGYTF.

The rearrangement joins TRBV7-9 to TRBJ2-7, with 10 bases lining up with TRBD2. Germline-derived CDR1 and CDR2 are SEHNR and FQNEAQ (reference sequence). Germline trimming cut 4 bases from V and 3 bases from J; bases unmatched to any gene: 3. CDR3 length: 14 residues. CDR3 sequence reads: CASSSTSGDYEQYF. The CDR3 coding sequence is TGTGCCAGCAGCTCCACTAGCGGGGACTACGAGCAGTACTTC.